Listed below are T cell receptor beta chains from one sample, sequenced in a study of blood T cell repertoires in COVID-19. Method: immunoSEQ multiplex PCR; TCRdb's copy keeps in-frame clones and lacks some. The table lists some 45,000 clones, under 85% of them singletons. Material for sequencing was peripheral blood. These TCRs come from a man aged 55-75 years with acute or convalescent COVID-19. Each CDR3 is given with its conserved first and last residue. Each record gives: CDR3 protein, CDR3 DNA, J gene, V gene, clone size, D gene. A D gene is named only where the DNA matches it firmly. Size values are once, few and many counts, or a class for expanded clones, and some rows have none.

CSVLGQGAFTEAFF TGCAGCGTCCTCGGACAGGGGGCGTTCACTGAAGCTTTCTTT TRBJ1-1 TRBV29-1 NA TRBD1
CASRPTAETGDGYTF TGTGCCAGCAGACCGACCGCGGAGACAGGGGATGGCTACACCTTC TRBJ1-2 TRBV5-6 NA TRBD1
CASSRDSFGYTF TGTGCCAGCAGCCGGGACTCTTTTGGCTACACCTTC TRBJ1-2 TRBV5-4 NA NA
CASSQQAEYNEQFF TGTGCCAGCAGCCAACAAGCGGAGTACAATGAGCAGTTCTTC TRBJ2-1 TRBV7-2 NA NA
CASSQIPTGYEQYF TGTGCCAGCAGTCAAATCCCTACTGGTTACGAGCAGTACTTC TRBJ2-7 TRBV14 NA NA
CASSPPGTGGEKLFF TGTGCCAGCTCACCGCCCGGGACAGGGGGCGAAAAACTGTTTTTT TRBJ1-4 TRBV18 NA TRBD1
CASSLGGQGWTYEQYF TGTGCCAGCAGCTTGGGAGGCCAGGGTTGGACCTACGAGCAGTACTTC TRBJ2-7 TRBV5-6 few NA
CSVGRDRDTEAFF TGCAGCGTTGGCCGGGACAGAGACACTGAAGCTTTCTTT TRBJ1-1 TRBV29-1 NA TRBD1
CASSGGQDEKLFF TGTGCCAGCAGTGGGGGCCAGGACGAAAAACTGTTTTTT TRBJ1-4 TRBV2 few NA
CASSSRGRDSLMDTQYF TGTGCCAGCAGCTCACGGGGGCGGGACAGTTTGATGGATACGCAGTATTTT TRBJ2-3 TRBV11-2 NA NA
CASSTGQGIRETQYF TGTGCCAGCAGCACGGGACAGGGTATTAGAGAGACCCAGTACTTC TRBJ2-5 TRBV5-4 NA TRBD1
CATARKPGTGMNTEAFF TGTGCCACCGCACGAAAACCCGGGACAGGGATGAACACTGAAGCTTTCTTT TRBJ1-1 TRBV5-5 few TRBD1
CASSFLTAYGYTF TGTGCCAGCAGTTTCTTGACAGCCTATGGCTACACCTTC TRBJ1-2 TRBV12-3/TRBV12-4 NA NA
CASSSGGPEAFF TGTGCCAGCAGCTCGGGAGGACCTGAAGCTTTCTTT TRBJ1-1 TRBV5-6 NA NA
CASSVAKNIQYF TGTGCCAGCAGCGTAGCCAAAAACATTCAGTACTTC TRBJ2-4 TRBV12-3/TRBV12-4 few NA
CASSEQGNNSPLHF TGTGCCAGCAGTGAGCAGGGAAATAATTCACCCCTCCACTTT TRBJ1-6 TRBV25-1 NA NA
CASSPARGNSPLHF TGTGCCAGCAGCCCCGCCAGAGGGAATTCACCCCTCCACTTT TRBJ1-6 TRBV9 few NA
CASSLSQGAEQYF TGTGCCAGCAGTTTATCGCAAGGGGCCGAGCAGTACTTC TRBJ2-7 TRBV27 NA NA
CASRGGQGQNQPQHF TGTGCCAGCAGGGGGGGACAGGGTCAGAATCAGCCCCAGCATTTT TRBJ1-5 TRBV6-5 NA TRBD1
CASSLGVNYGYTF TGTGCCAGCAGTTTAGGAGTTAACTATGGCTACACCTTC TRBJ1-2 TRBV28 once NA
CASSSNGLERDMQYF TGTGCCAGCAGCTCCAACGGACTAGAGAGAGATATGCAGTATTTT TRBJ2-3 TRBV11-2 NA TRBD2
CSALIDTQYF TGCAGTGCCCTAATAGATACGCAGTATTTT TRBJ2-3 TRBV20-1 NA NA
CASGLERLFSYEQYF TGTGCTAGTGGTTTGGAAAGACTGTTCTCCTACGAGCAGTACTTC TRBJ2-7 TRBV12-5 NA NA
CASKQGYQPQHF TGTGCCAGTAAACAGGGATATCAGCCCCAGCATTTT TRBJ1-5 TRBV12-3/TRBV12-4 NA NA
CASSLGAGYTDTQYF TGCGCCAGCAGCTTGGGGGCAGGGTACACAGATACGCAGTATTTT TRBJ2-3 TRBV5-1 NA NA
CASSKGGQATNTGELFF TGTGCCAGCAGCAAAGGAGGGCAGGCAACGAACACCGGGGAGCTGTTTTTT TRBJ2-2 TRBV21-1 NA NA
CASRPTGRTEAFF TGTGCCAGTAGACCTACAGGGAGAACTGAAGCTTTCTTT TRBJ1-1 TRBV19 once NA
CASSITGSSNTEAFF TGTGCCAGTAGTATTACCGGGAGCTCGAACACTGAAGCTTTCTTT TRBJ1-1 TRBV19 NA NA